This TCR beta chain was sequenced for a study of OX40 agonist ivuxolimab in advanced cancers. Study summary: The group had a mean age of around 60 years, ranged from about 20 to 79, and was around 86% male.

The data were produced by immunoSEQ multiplex PCR, yet TCRdb's version contains in-frame clones alone and is incomplete. The table includes about 75,000 clones, 90% detected once. V was pared by 3 bases and J by 3 bases, with 9 bases of the junction left unmatched. Germline CDR1 and CDR2: GTSNPN and SVGIG (reference sequence). The CDR3 is 16 residues long. V and J are TRBV30 and TRBJ2-3, with TRBD2 matching over 10 bases. The sequences come from CD4+ or CD8+ T cells sorted from blood, collected in a trial of the OX40 agonist ivuxolimab. The receptor comes from an adult with an advanced solid tumor such as melanoma, head and neck, liver or kidney cancer. CDR3 in DNA: TGTGCCTGGAGGGGGGGTACTAGCGGGATGACAGATACGCAGTATTTT. It translates to CAWRGGTSGMTDTQYF.